This T cell receptor (beta chain) was found in a study of blood T cell repertoires in COVID-19 (dated by TCRdb to 2020 to 2022). Notes on the research overall: The collaborator samples originated in the United States, Italy and Spain and spanned the acute and convalescent phases of COVID-19. The prospective study material was composed of cDNA or gDNA derived from T cells, B-cell-depleted T cells, or PBMCs. The dataset comprised deeply sampled blood TCRbeta repertoires from subjects exposed to, actively infected with, or recovered from COVID-19. The repertoires were released in a freely available public database intended as a resource for research on the immune response to SARS-CoV-2. The samples were drawn from two sources: the first 160 participants of the ongoing ImmuneRACE study, and 1,254 subjects contributed by 6 global collaborators. Sample metadata almost always included a de-identified subject ID, COVID-19 status, age in years and sex. HLA class I and class II types, where available, came from metadata supplied by the sample provider rather than from assay-based typing. General conclusions and limits of the study: How much clinical and demographic metadata was included differed by source and by participant, and the metadata was provided uncurated.

TCRbeta CDR3 regions were amplified from genomic DNA by means of the immunoSEQ Assay, a bias-controlled multiplex PCR. The study's processing was this. The number of nucleated cells in each sample was estimated from the amplification of reference gene primers within the assay. To quantify the absolute abundance of each unique TCRbeta CDR3 rearrangement, sequence reads were collapsed and filtered. For each sample, productive Simpson clonality was calculated by taking the square root of Simpson's diversity index across productive rearrangements. The clones in this table, taken by TCRdb from immuneACCESS, are in-frame only. Not every clone is retained; where verified, under half of the shortfall comes from an unresolved V gene, and the cause of the rest is unknown. The DNA gave D and trimming, while V, J and clone size come from that table. The sample table lists under 300,000 clones, approximately 84% of them with a count of one. The ten largest clonotypes hold over 1.1% of the sample.

One collaborating source in Seattle enrolled patients while the patients were actively infected and followed the patients over time throughout the course of disease. Whole blood was collected in K2EDTA tubes by collaborating institutions according to the institutions' own protocols. For TCRbeta analysis, collaborators shipped samples in one of three forms: frozen whole blood, isolated PBMCs, or DNA extracted from either of those sample types. The CDR3 runs 15 amino acids, cysteine and phenylalanine included. Left in the record is the CDR3 DNA by itself, 45 bases read in frame from the first base. The germline V gene (reference sequence) provides CDR1 SEHNR and CDR2 FQNEAQ. V and J are trimmed by 4 bases and 4 bases, and the gene matches miss 5 bases of the junction. Points on this clone: Its antigen remains unidentified. Base qualities are not at hand, and no much larger clone is one base apart.

The sequence was obtained from a human donor with COVID-19, enrolled during active disease. The donor label of this sample is uncertain. The sequence links TRBV7-9 to TRBJ2-7; TRBD1 agrees with 12 junctional bases. The specimen sequenced was peripheral blood. The DNA reads as follows: TGTGCCAGCAGCTCGGGGACAGGGGGCCGATACGAGCAGTACTTC. Translated, this gives CASSSGTGGRYEQYF.